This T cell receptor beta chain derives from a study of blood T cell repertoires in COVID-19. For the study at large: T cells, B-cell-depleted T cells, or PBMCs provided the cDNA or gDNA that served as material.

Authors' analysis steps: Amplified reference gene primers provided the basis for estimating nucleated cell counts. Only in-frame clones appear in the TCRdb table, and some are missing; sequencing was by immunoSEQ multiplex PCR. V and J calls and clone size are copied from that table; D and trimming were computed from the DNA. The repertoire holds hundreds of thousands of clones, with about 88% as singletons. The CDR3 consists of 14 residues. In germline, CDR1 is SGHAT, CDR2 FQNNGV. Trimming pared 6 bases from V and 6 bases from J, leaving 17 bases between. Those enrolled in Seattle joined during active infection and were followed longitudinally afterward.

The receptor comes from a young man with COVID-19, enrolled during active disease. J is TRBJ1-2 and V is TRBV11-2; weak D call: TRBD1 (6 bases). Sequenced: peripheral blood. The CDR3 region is CASRPPGGRDGYTF. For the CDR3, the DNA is TGTGCCAGCAGGCCCCCCGGGGGGCGGGATGGCTACACCTTC.